A single sample is the source of the 12 T cell receptor beta chains below, sequenced in a study of T-cell memory formation after mild COVID-19. TCRdb reprocessed the 5' RACE reads via MiXCR and lists one record per CDR3 protein. The table records tens of thousands of distinct CDR3 sequences, 25% to 30% of them present only once. Input material: PBMCs or a T cell subset sorted from them (not recorded which). The receptor source for this set is a man aged 18 to 29 who had mild COVID-19 (a few samples of this study predate the infection). Cell type and time point are not known.

This clonotype came up many times. The CDR3 bases are TGTGCCAGCAGCTCCACTACAGGTCTCTCCGAGCAGTACGTC. Translating it yields CASSSTTGLSEQYV. This chain joins TRBV7-9 and TRBJ2-7, with a tentative D call TRBD1 (5 bases). The V gene's germline CDR1 is SEHNR and CDR2 FQNEAQ (reference sequence). V was shortened by 4 bases and J by 6 bases, with 16 bases between the two germline ends. This CDR3 is 14 amino acids long.

In this sample, this clonotype turned up many times. The genes are TRBV4-2 and TRBJ1-6, with unresolved D. The CDR3 spans 14 residues. Per germline, CDR1 LGHNA and CDR2 YNFKEQ. V was pared by 0 bases and J by 7 bases, with 7 bases between. CDR3 loop: CASSQDGENSPLHF. Written as DNA, the CDR3 is TGTGCCAGCAGCCAAGACGGGGAAAATTCACCCCTCCACTTT.

The gene calls are TRBV25-1 and TRBJ1-6; 9 bases agree with TRBD1. The CDR3 extends over 17 amino acids. Germline CDR1 MGHDK, CDR2 SYGVNS. V lost 5 bases, J lost 8 bases, and 13 bases stayed unmatched. CDR3 loop: CASSSPGQGRRDSPLHF. CDR3 sequence (DNA): TGTGCCAGCAGTAGCCCGGGACAGGGAAGGCGCGATTCACCCCTCCACTTT.

There are a few counts of this clonotype. The genes are TRBV20-1 and TRBJ2-3, with D unclear. CDR3 length: 12 residues. V was clipped by 3 bases and J by 2 bases, with 6 bases between them. Per the germline V gene, CDR1 is DFQATT and CDR2 is SNEGSKA (reference sequence). The CDR3 sequence: CSASYLTDTQYF. CDR3 nucleotides: TGCAGTGCTAGTTACCTCACAGATACGCAGTATTTT.

The chain recombines TRBV5-6 with TRBJ2-7, with D unresolved. The CDR3 covers 13 residues. Between the trimmed V and J ends, which lost 1 base and 5 bases, there was a span of 10 bases. Germline V lookup: CDR1 SGHDT, CDR2 YYEEEE. This CDR3 reads CASSLSLPNEQYV. Here the CDR3 DNA reads TGTGCCAGCAGCTTGTCTCTCCCGAACGAGCAGTACGTC.

This clonotype was counted only a few times. The chain uses TRBV6-2 or TRBV6-3 and TRBJ2-3; D remains ambiguous. Trimming pared 7 bases from V and 2 bases from J, leaving 16 bases between. The CDR3 sequence is 15 residues long. CDR1 is MNHEY and CDR2 is SVGEGT in the germline V gene. CDR3 DNA sequence: TGTGCCAGCACCAAGGGATGGACGATCACAGATACGCAGTATTTT. It codes for CASTKGWTITDTQYF.

The chain carries TRBV6-5 and TRBJ1-5; no clear D. The V gene lost 6 bases and the J gene lost 3 bases, with 12 bases spanning the gap. Germline V gene lookup returns CDR1 MNHEY and CDR2 SVGAGI. This CDR3 is built from 14 residues. The CDR3 sequence is CASSHMGSNQPQHF. CDR3 in DNA: TGTGCCAGCAGCCACATGGGCTCCAATCAGCCCCAGCATTTT.

The gene calls are TRBV4-3 and TRBJ2-1; tentative D call: TRBD1 (6 bases). This CDR3 has 15 amino acids. The V end was cut by 1 base, the J end by 2 bases, with 9 bases between. Per germline, CDR1 LGHNA and CDR2 YSLEER. CDR3 residues: CASSQGQGPYNEQFF. CDR3 DNA sequence: TGCGCCAGCAGCCAAGGGCAGGGGCCCTACAATGAGCAGTTCTTC.

The chain uses TRBV4-1 and TRBJ2-2; 11 bases match TRBD1. V trimming: 3 bases; J trimming: 4 bases; junction bases outside the gene matches: 7. The germline V gene has CDR1 MGHRA and CDR2 YSYEKL. The CDR3 totals 17 residues. The CDR3 sequence: CASSHHRDRGITGELFF. CDR3 DNA: TGCGCCAGCAGCCATCACCGGGACAGGGGGATCACCGGGGAGCTGTTTTTT.

The chain is built from TRBV6-4 and TRBJ2-3; TRBD2 agrees at 9 bases. The CDR3 has 15 residues. Looked up from germline, CDR1 is MRHNA and CDR2 is SNTAGT. J was trimmed by 3 bases and V by 4 bases; bases with no gene match: 5. CDR3 in amino acids: CASSALAGRTDTQYF. The CDR3 coding sequence is TGTGCCAGCAGTGCCCTAGCGGGGAGGACAGATACGCAGTATTTT.

The chain carries TRBV12-3 or TRBV12-4 and TRBJ2-3, with D possibly matching TRBD2 (6 bases). Trimming took off 5 bases at V and 0 bases at J, with 15 bases between the two ends. The CDR3 has 16 residues. The CDR3: CASSLVPGLSTDTQYF. The CDR3 DNA sequence: TGTGCCAGCAGTCTCGTCCCCGGACTAAGCACAGATACGCAGTATTTT.

V usage is TRBV12-3 or TRBV12-4 and J usage is TRBJ2-7; D is unresolved. V lost 1 base and J 6 bases, leaving 7 bases between the germline ends. The CDR3 is 12 residues long. The CDR3 DNA reads as TGTGCCAGCAGTTTAGACGCCGGCGAGCAGTACTTC. Translating gives CASSLDAGEQYF.